This T cell receptor (beta chain) was profiled in a study of T cells in narcolepsy. Study in general: Healthy controls were enrolled alongside patients with narcolepsy type 1 or type 2. Study results and limitations: In some patient and control memory CD4+ samples, autoreactive clones were absent. Healthy controls reportedly lacked the autoreactive clonotypes serially found in patients' blood.

About this clone: Antigen specificity is unknown.

Clones were read by immunoSEQ multiplex PCR, and TCRdb kept only the in-frame ones, dropping some. Of about 35,000 clones listed, roughly 86% are singletons. Germline V lookup: CDR1 MNHEY, CDR2 SVGAGI. V was cut by 5 bases and J by 1 base, with 8 bases left in between. There are 13 residues in the CDR3. This sequence originates from a human donor in good health. The chain carries TRBV6-5 and TRBJ1-1, with D perhaps matching TRBD1 (6 bases). Material for sequencing was memory (CD45RA-) CD4+ T cells from blood. The CDR3 sequence: CASSTRGNTEAFF. In DNA form, the CDR3 reads TGTGCCAGCAGTACCAGGGGGAACACTGAAGCTTTCTTT.